Here is one T cell receptor beta chain with its context. With ipilimumab providing CTLA-4 blockade, focal radiation was administered to patients who had chemo-refractory metastatic non-small-cell lung cancer. This sample is drawn from a study of radiotherapy plus CTLA-4 blockade in lung cancer. Trimming removed 1 base from V and 4 bases from J, with 11 bases in between. Germline loops: CDR1 SNHLY, CDR2 FYNNEI. This CDR3 spans 15 amino acids. This table comes from immunoSEQ multiplex PCR, and its TCRdb copy is limited to in-frame clones, with some not included. The table shows more than 80,000 clones, with approximately 87% occurring only once.

V gene TRBV2 combines with J gene TRBJ1-5; a possible D gene is TRBD1 (6 bases). The clonotype comes from a human donor with non-small cell lung cancer that progressed on radiotherapy plus ipilimumab. Some clones in this sample may be carry-over from other donors' samples. The starting material was peripheral blood, obtained from a patient treated with radiotherapy plus ipilimumab. The CDR3 is CASSEEGGNNQPQHF. The CDR3 nucleotides are TGTGCCAGCAGTGAAGAGGGGGGGAATAATCAGCCCCAGCATTTT.